Listed here are 24 T cell receptor beta chains from one sample, sequenced in a study of CD8+CD57+ T cells in acquired aplastic anemia. Genomic DNA, the template, was used for profiling of the TCR beta VDJ and CDR3. From the reads, TCRdb called clonotypes with MiXCR, one entry per CDR3 protein. The sample gives around 140,000 distinct CDR3 sequences, around two fifths of which show up once; less than 8.5% is in the top ten. The specimen was sorted CD4+, CD8+, or CD8+CD57+ T cells (not recorded which) from PBMCs. These receptors were obtained from a human donor in good health, serving as a control.

This clonotype was found a few times. Given a much more abundant clone one base away, this may be a read error. The rearrangement links TRBV7-2 to TRBJ1-2, with D maybe TRBD1 (6 bases). The CDR3 extends over 13 amino acids. The V and J ends lost 5 bases and 2 bases respectively, with 9 bases between them. Germline-derived CDR1 and CDR2 are SGHTA and FQGNSA. The CDR3 DNA follows: TGTGCCAGCAGCGAGGACAGAAACTATGGCTACACCTTC. This translates into CASSEDRNYGYTF. Together with reference TRBV7-2 and TRBJ1-2, the CDR3 gives the full variable domain: GAGVSQSPSNKVTEKGKDVELRCDPISGHTALYWYRQSLGQGLEFLIYFQGNSAPDKSGLPSDRFSAERTGGSVSTLTIQRTQQEDSAVYLCASSEDRNYGYTFGSGTRLTVV.

The table lists this clonotype with many counts. The rearrangement joins TRBV20-1 to TRBJ1-1; TRBD1 aligns across 8 bases. Germline loops: CDR1 DFQATT, CDR2 SNEGSKA (reference sequence). The J segment lost 3 bases and the V segment lost 0 bases, leaving 3 bases of the junction unmatched. The CDR3 is made up of 14 amino acids. Here the CDR3 reads CSARDRTGYTEAFF. CDR3 DNA: TGCAGTGCTAGAGACCGGACAGGGTACACTGAAGCTTTCTTT.

This clonotype showed up many times. The V and J genes are TRBV12-3 or TRBV12-4 and TRBJ2-7; unclear D gene. This CDR3 is built from 11 residues. V gave up 4 bases and J gave up 7 bases, with 8 bases separating them. The CDR3 DNA sequence: TGTGCCAGCAGTTCTTTTCGGGAGCAGTACTTC. This encodes CASSSFREQYF.

This clonotype was counted ten times or more. The rearrangement links TRBV7-8 to TRBJ2-7; TRBD2 agrees at 9 bases. This CDR3 is 14 amino acids long. Germline V lookup: CDR1 SGHVS, CDR2 FQNEAQ. Trimming at V came to 5 bases and at J to 5 bases, leaving 7 bases not matched to a gene. The CDR3 reads CASSEQSGRNEQYF. CDR3 coding DNA: TGTGCCAGCAGCGAACAGAGCGGGAGGAACGAGCAGTACTTC.

This clonotype was recorded at least ten times. The chain joins TRBV2 to TRBJ1-1, with 7 bases lining up with TRBD1. J gave up 0 bases and V 6 bases, and 4 bases lay outside the gene matches. In germline, CDR1 is SNHLY, CDR2 FYNNEI. The CDR3 is 14 residues long. The chain's CDR3 is CASRAGTVNTEAFF. The CDR3 DNA follows: TGTGCCAGCAGGGCCGGGACAGTGAACACTGAAGCTTTCTTT.

Regarding this clonotype: A read error may be the cause here, since a much bigger clone is one base away. The chain is built from TRBV19 and TRBJ2-3; possibly TRBD1 or TRBD2 for D (5 bases each). V lost 1 base and J lost 2, with 13 bases in between. Looked up from germline, CDR1 is LNHDA and CDR2 is SQIVND (reference sequence). This CDR3 region has 16 residues. The CDR3 nucleotides are TGTGCCAGTAGTATAGGAGTCGGGGCAGACACAGATACGCAGTATTTT. Its translation: CASSIGVGADTDTQYF. Using reference TRBV19 and TRBJ2-3 for the parts outside the CDR3, the full variable domain is DGGITQSPKYLFRKEGQNVTLSCEQNLNHDAMYWYRQDPGQGLRLIYYSQIVNDFQKGDIAEGYSVSREKKESFPLTVTSAQKNPTAFYLCASSIGVGADTDTQYFGPGTRLTVL.

This clonotype came up many times. The V gene is TRBV12-3 or TRBV12-4, the J gene TRBJ2-3; the D call may be TRBD1 or TRBD2 (6 bases each). Trimming took 6 bases from V and 7 from J, leaving 8 bases between them. The CDR3 length is 11 residues. CDR3 amino acids: CASRGGHTQYF. CDR3 nucleotides: TGTGCCAGCAGAGGGGGGCATACGCAGTATTTT.

This clonotype has a count of ten or more. CDR3 protein: CASSSYRGNNEQFF. In DNA, the CDR3 is TGTGCCAGCAGCTCCTACAGGGGCAACAATGAGCAGTTCTTC. The chain recombines TRBV7-9 with TRBJ2-1, with 7 bases fitting TRBD1. With 4 bases clipped from V and 5 bases from J, the junction kept 5 bases outside the gene matches. The germline V gene encodes CDR1 SEHNR and CDR2 FQNEAQ (reference sequence). The length of the CDR3 is 14 residues.

The V gene is TRBV18, the J gene TRBJ2-7; D is ambiguous. Germline assignment: CDR1 KGHSH and CDR2 LQKENI. The CDR3 is 14 amino acids. V was cut by 1 base and J by 6 bases, with 13 bases left in between. The DNA of the CDR3 is TGTGCCAGCTCACCACTTGGGTTCGGTGGCGAGCAGTACTTC. As protein: CASSPLGFGGEQYF. The full variable domain, its missing parts supplied by reference TRBV18 and TRBJ2-7, is NAGVMQNPRHLVRRRGQEARLRCSPMKGHSHVYWYRQLPEEGLKFMVYLQKENIIDESGMPKERFSAEFPKEGPSILRIQQVVRGDSAAYFCASSPLGFGGEQYFGPGTRLTVT.

This clonotype was recorded a few times. The chain carries TRBV15 and TRBJ1-2; 7 positions agree with TRBD1. The germline CDR1 and CDR2 sequences are LNHNV and YYDKDF (reference sequence). Trimming removed 6 bases from V and 5 bases from J; junction bases left unmatched: 9. The CDR3 consists of 14 residues. The CDR3 DNA follows: TGTGCCACCAGGGAGGGGGCAGATCCTTATGGCTACACCTTC. Amino acids: CATREGADPYGYTF. Full variable domain (rest looked up from reference TRBV15 and TRBJ1-2): DAMVIQNPRYQVTQFGKPVTLSCSQTLNHNVMYWYQQKSSQAPKLLFHYYDKDFNNEADTPDNFQSRRPNTSFCFLDIRSPGLGDTAMYLCATREGADPYGYTFGSGTRLTVV.

This clonotype was observed at least ten times. This may arise from a read error, as a much more abundant clone is one base away. The CDR3 DNA follows: TGTGCCACCAGTGGCCAAGACGGGGGGATAGGAAGGGAGCTGTTTTTT. It encodes CATSGQDGGIGRELFF. V is TRBV24-1 and J is TRBJ2-2; 7 bases line up with TRBD2. Germline V lookup: CDR1 KGHDR, CDR2 SFDVKD. The CDR3 has 16 amino acids. The V and J ends lost 5 bases and 9 bases, in that order; junction bases with no gene match: 14.

The gene calls are TRBV6-1 and TRBJ1-2; D remains ambiguous. The V gene lost 6 bases and the J gene lost 4 bases, with 18 bases spanning the gap. The germline V gene encodes CDR1 MNHNS and CDR2 SASEGT. This CDR3 spans 15 amino acids. CDR3 amino acids: CASSDRTYYRYGYTF. The CDR3 nucleotides read TGTGCCAGCAGCGACCGGACGTACTACCGCTATGGCTACACCTTC.

This clonotype occurred once. This rearrangement joins TRBV7-8 to TRBJ2-7, with a possible D match to TRBD2 (6 bases). CDR1 is SGHVS, CDR2 FQNEAQ, per germline. V lost 5 bases and J lost 6, with 23 bases in between. This CDR3 comprises 16 residues. CDR3 DNA sequence: TGTGCCAGCAGCCCCCAGGCAGGAGGAGGGGTCTTCGAGCAGTACTTC. Translating it yields CASSPQAGGGVFEQYF.

This clonotype was recorded at least ten times. The genes are TRBV5-6 and TRBJ2-7; TRBD2 might be the D (5 bases). Germline V CDR1 and CDR2: SGHDT, YYEEEE. The CDR3 has 14 amino acids. V gave up 3 bases and J gave up 2 bases, with 12 bases separating them. CDR3 protein: CASSWGAGPYEQYF. As DNA, the CDR3 is TGTGCCAGCAGCTGGGGAGCCGGGCCCTACGAGCAGTACTTC.

The table lists this clonotype with a count of one. The chain is built from TRBV4-1 and TRBJ1-4, with D uncertain. The length of the CDR3 is 16 residues. The germline gives CDR1 MGHRA, CDR2 YSYEKL. Between the trimmed V and J ends, which lost 4 bases and 0 bases, there was a span of 12 bases. The CDR3 region has the DNA TGCGCCAGCAGCCTGCCCAAAGCGGCAACTAATGAAAAACTGTTTTTT. This gives the protein CASSLPKAATNEKLFF.

The chain links TRBV2 to TRBJ2-6; D may match TRBD1 or TRBD2 (7 bases each). CDR1 is SNHLY and CDR2 is FYNNEI in the germline V gene. Between the trimmed V and J ends, which lost 4 bases and 3 bases, there was a span of 16 bases. This CDR3 is built from 17 residues. The CDR3 DNA reads as TGTGCCAGCAGTGGAGTGGGAGGGGGCAGTGGGGCCAACGTCCTGACTTTC. Amino acids: CASSGVGGGSGANVLTF.

This clonotype was seen many times. This sequence joins TRBV24-1 and TRBJ2-3, with a weak D call TRBD2 (5 bases). Trimming took off 0 bases at V and 6 bases at J, with 15 bases between the two ends. The CDR3 loop spans 16 amino acids. CDR1 and CDR2 from the germline V gene are KGHDR and SFDVKD. This CDR3 reads CATSDLQEKRGDTQYF. The CDR3 region has the DNA TGTGCCACCAGTGATTTGCAGGAGAAGAGAGGGGATACGCAGTATTTT.

This clonotype showed up many times. This chain links TRBV20-1 with TRBJ1-2, with D perhaps matching TRBD1 (6 bases). Germline V gives CDR1 DFQATT, CDR2 SNEGSKA (reference sequence). CDR3 size: 13 residues. V gave up 6 bases and J gave up 2 bases, with 13 bases separating them. CDR3 amino acids: CSADRGGNYGYTF. CDR3 nucleotides: TGCAGTGCCGACCGGGGGGGCAACTATGGCTACACCTTC.

In this sample, this clonotype turned up many times. The chain couples TRBV7-1 to TRBJ2-2; TRBD2 aligns across 13 bases. TRBV7-1 is designated an ORF whose function remains uncertain. The J segment lost 2 bases and the V segment lost 3 bases, leaving 12 bases of the junction unmatched. The CDR3 has 20 residues. The CDR3 here is CASSSSRTSGRGANTGELFF. CDR3 DNA: TGTGCCAGCAGCTCTAGTAGGACTAGCGGGAGAGGTGCTAACACCGGGGAGCTGTTTTTT.

V and J are TRBV10-3 and TRBJ1-2; tentatively, D is TRBD1 (6 bases). Germline V gives CDR1 ENHRY, CDR2 SYGVKD. V dropped 3 bases and J dropped 7 bases, with 18 bases sitting between them. The CDR3 runs to 15 residues. The CDR3 sequence: CAISEGGYRASGYTF. In nucleotides, the CDR3 is TGTGCCATCAGTGAAGGGGGGTACAGGGCTTCTGGCTACACCTTC.

J is TRBJ2-5 and V is TRBV12-3 or TRBV12-4; D ambiguous. The CDR3 covers 12 residues. V was pared by 3 bases and J by 5 bases, with 7 bases between. The CDR3 nucleotides are TGTGCCAGCAGTTTTTTTGGGGAGACCCAGTACTTC. Translation: CASSFFGETQYF.

The V gene is TRBV15, the J gene TRBJ1-2; D uncertain. This CDR3 region has 14 residues. Germline lookup yields CDR1 LNHNV and CDR2 YYDKDF (reference sequence). V was pared by 0 bases and J by 7 bases, with 12 bases between. As DNA, the CDR3 is TGTGCCACCAGCAGAGATTCGCAGGACTGTGGCTACACCTTC. Amino acids: CATSRDSQDCGYTF.

The gene calls are TRBV19 and TRBJ2-7; unclear D gene. Germline V gene sequence: CDR1 LNHDA, CDR2 SQIVND (reference sequence). This CDR3 has 13 amino acids. Deletions cut 9 bases from V and 1 base from J, with 13 bases between. The CDR3 here is CASSSVESYEQYF. As DNA, the CDR3 is TGTGCCAGCAGTTCGGTTGAGTCCTACGAGCAGTACTTC.

This clonotype is a singleton in its sample. The chain uses TRBV11-3 and TRBJ2-7; D uncertain. The V gene lost 1 base and the J gene lost 2 bases, with 9 bases spanning the gap. The CDR3 consists of 14 residues. Germline values: CDR1 SGHNT, CDR2 YENEEA. The CDR3 bases are TGTGCCAGCAGCTTAGCTCAGCGTGCCTACGAGCAGTACGTC. Translation gives CASSLAQRAYEQYV.